A single sample gave rise to the 18 T cell receptor beta chains below, sequenced in a study of T cells in Graves' hyperthyroidism and ophthalmopathy. TCR beta CDR3 region amplification was performed from RNA transcripts. A first-round RT-PCR of the TCR CDR3 used the HTBI primer set. MiXCR was run by TCRdb on the multiplex PCR reads, yielding one entry per CDR3 protein. Among about 610,000 distinct CDR3 sequences listed, approximately 44% were seen once. Sequencing was done on a sample of peripheral blood or thyroid tissue (not recorded which). The receptors originated from a woman between 18 and 30 years old with Graves' hyperthyroidism.

The J gene is TRBJ1-2, the V gene TRBV12-5, with D possibly TRBD1 on 5 matching bases. The length of the CDR3 is 13 residues. The germline V gene encodes CDR1 LGHNT and CDR2 FRNRAP. CDR3 sequence reads: CASTYQGGYGYTF. In DNA form, the CDR3 reads TGTGCCAGCACTTACCAGGGAGGCTATGGCTACACCTTC.

There are many counts of this clonotype. This rearrangement joins TRBV11-2 to TRBJ2-2; 7 bases are a match to TRBD2. The ends lost 3 bases at V and 1 base at J; junction bases unmatched: 8. Germline CDR1 reads SGHAT; CDR2 reads FQNNGV. CDR3 size: 17 residues. CDR3: CASSLNRERGNTGELFF. CDR3 DNA sequence: TGTGCCAGCAGCTTGAATCGGGAGCGGGGGAACACCGGGGAGCTGTTTTTT.

In its sample, this clonotype was seen many times. The gene calls are TRBV6-1 and TRBJ1-2, with D possibly being TRBD1 (5 bases). Germline values: CDR1 MNHNS, CDR2 SASEGT. Between the trimmed V and J ends, which lost 7 bases and 10 bases, there was a span of 22 bases. CDR3 size: 14 residues. CDR3 nucleotides: TGTGCCAGCAAGTCTGGCTCAGGGAGTGAAGTCTACACCTTC. This translates into CASKSGSGSEVYTF.

This clonotype was seen only once. Relative to the germline gene, one junction end is altered; a read error may explain this. The chain employs TRBV18 and TRBJ1-1, with a tentative D call TRBD1 (6 bases). CDR1 KGHSH and CDR2 LQKENI come from the germline V gene. The length of the CDR3 is 13 residues. The CDR3 loop is CASPPTGNTEAFF. In DNA form, the CDR3 reads TGTGCCAGCCCACCGACAGGGAACACTGAAGCTTTCTTT.

The chain links TRBV7-2 to TRBJ2-3; TRBD2 matches at 11 bases. The J segment lost 0 bases and the V segment lost 7 bases, leaving 3 bases of the junction unmatched. The germline CDR1 and CDR2 sequences are SGHTA and FQGNSA. This CDR3 contains 15 residues. This chain's CDR3 is CASKRTSGSTDTQYF. CDR3 coding DNA: TGTGCCAGCAAAAGGACTAGCGGGAGCACAGATACGCAGTATTTT. Supplemented by reference TRBV7-2 and TRBJ2-3, the full variable domain reads GAGVSQSPSNKVTEKGKDVELRCDPISGHTALYWYRQSLGQGLEFLIYFQGNSAPDKSGLPSDRFSAERTGGSVSTLTIQRTQQEDSAVYLCASKRTSGSTDTQYFGPGTRLTVL.

The sample holds a few counts of this clonotype. V and J are TRBV15 and TRBJ2-1; 10 nucleotides align to TRBD1. The CDR3 has 17 residues. Germline V gives CDR1 LNHNV, CDR2 YYDKDF (reference sequence). The V and J ends lost 4 bases and 1 base, in that order; junction bases with no gene match: 7. The CDR3 DNA reads TGTGCCACCAGCACCAGGGGGGACAGGGGATCCTACAATGAGCAGTTCTTC. Amino acids: CATSTRGDRGSYNEQFF. The full variable domain, in which reference TRBV15 and TRBJ2-1 provide the parts outside the CDR3, is DAMVIQNPRYQVTQFGKPVTLSCSQTLNHNVMYWYQQKSSQAPKLLFHYYDKDFNNEADTPDNFQSRRPNTSFCFLDIRSPGLGDTAMYLCATSTRGDRGSYNEQFFGPGTRLTVL.

This chain connects TRBV7-2 to TRBJ1-6, with D tentatively TRBD1 (5 bases). Germline V gene lookup returns CDR1 SGHTA and CDR2 FQGNSA. Trimming removed 1 base at V and 14 bases at J, with 15 bases between. The CDR3 is 14 amino acids. The CDR3 loop is CASSLVTGGETLHF. The CDR3 DNA is TGTGCCAGCAGCTTAGTCACGGGGGGAGAGACCCTCCACTTT.

The genes are TRBV12-3 or TRBV12-4 and TRBJ2-5; a possible D gene is TRBD2 (5 bases). V was trimmed by 7 bases and J by 2 bases, leaving 11 bases between them. The CDR3 length is 13 residues. The CDR3: CASKEDQQETQYF. The CDR3 DNA is TGTGCCAGCAAGGAGGACCAACAAGAGACCCAGTACTTC.

This clonotype was observed many times. In DNA form, the CDR3 reads TGTGCCAGCAGTTACTTGGACCTTAGGGCCCAAGAGACCCAGTACTTC. It yields the protein CASSYLDLRAQETQYF. The chain has TRBV6-6 and TRBJ2-5; no firm D call. Trimming removed 1 base from V and 1 base from J, with 13 bases in between. The germline V gene has CDR1 MNHNY and CDR2 SVGAGI (reference sequence). The CDR3 is 16 residues long.

The rearrangement uses TRBV20-1 and TRBJ1-5; D gene unclear. V was cut by 1 base and J by 0 bases, with 13 bases left in between. CDR1 DFQATT and CDR2 SNEGSKA come from the germline V gene (reference sequence). The CDR3 covers 16 residues. CDR3 sequence reads: CSARVVKGDSNQPQHF. The DNA for the CDR3 is TGCAGTGCTAGAGTTGTAAAGGGCGATAGCAATCAGCCCCAGCATTTT.

This chain's CDR3 is CSARGLSGPQETQYF. CDR3 coding DNA: TGCAGTGCTAGAGGTCTGAGCGGGCCACAAGAGACCCAGTACTTC. The gene calls are TRBV20-1 and TRBJ2-5; D might be TRBD2 (6 bases). Trimming removed 1 base at V and 2 bases at J, with 14 bases between. Germline V gene lookup returns CDR1 DFQATT and CDR2 SNEGSKA (reference sequence). The CDR3 spans 15 residues.

This clonotype was observed a few times. The chain carries TRBV6-2 or TRBV6-3 and TRBJ2-3; 8 nucleotides match TRBD1. The CDR3 covers 16 residues. Germline CDR1 and CDR2: MNHEY and SVGEGT. Unmatched junction bases numbered 10, after V lost 6 bases and J lost 2 bases. The CDR3 here is CASRTPFRGLTDTQYF. In DNA form, the CDR3 reads TGTGCCAGCAGAACCCCATTCAGGGGGCTCACAGATACGCAGTATTTT.

This clonotype has at least ten counts. V usage is TRBV20-1 and J usage is TRBJ2-7; possibly TRBD2 for D (7 bases). The CDR3 loop spans 12 amino acids. Looked up from germline, CDR1 is DFQATT and CDR2 is SNEGSKA (reference sequence). V was trimmed by 6 bases and J by 5 bases, leaving 14 bases between them. The DNA for the CDR3 is TGCAGTGCCCAGTCGGGGGGCGACGAGCAGTACTTC. It specifies CSAQSGGDEQYF.

The V and J genes are TRBV11-3 and TRBJ2-7; D tentatively reads TRBD1 or TRBD2 (8 bases each). This CDR3 is 16 amino acids long. V lost 7 bases to trimming and J lost 2 bases, with 21 bases between them. The germline V gene encodes CDR1 SGHNT and CDR2 YENEEA. CDR3: CASNTGGTGRTYEQYF. The CDR3 DNA follows: TGTGCCAGCAACACGGGAGGGACAGGAAGAACCTACGAGCAGTACTTC.

Many counts were recorded for this clonotype. The gene calls are TRBV7-9 and TRBJ1-2; D gene ambiguous. CDR1 is SEHNR and CDR2 is FQNEAQ in the germline V gene (reference sequence). V was clipped by 1 base and J by 7 bases, with 16 bases between them. The CDR3 length is 15 residues. Here the CDR3 DNA reads TGTGCCAGCAGCTTAGAGCTATTAGGGCAGACTGGCTACACCTTC. Residues: CASSLELLGQTGYTF.

This clonotype was seen a few times. The chain employs TRBV30 and TRBJ1-2, with 10 bases identical to TRBD1. Germline V gives CDR1 GTSNPN, CDR2 SVGIG (reference sequence). J was trimmed by 6 bases and V by 1 base; bases with no gene match: 2. This CDR3 has 13 residues. This chain's CDR3 is CAWSAGQGNGYTF. CDR3 DNA: TGTGCCTGGAGTGCGGGACAGGGGAATGGCTACACCTTC.

This clonotype has only a few counts. One end of the junction varies from germline; a read error may be responsible. V gene TRBV4-1 combines with J gene TRBJ2-3; TRBD2 agrees at 7 bases. The CDR3 is 15 residues long. The germline V gene encodes CDR1 MGHRA and CDR2 YSYEKL. In DNA form, the CDR3 reads TGTGCCAGCAGCTTCTGGCGGGAGTTCCCAGATACGCAGTATTTT. Protein: CASSFWREFPDTQYF.

This chain joins TRBV7-9 and TRBJ2-7; tentatively, D is TRBD2 (5 bases). Looked up from germline, CDR1 is SEHNR and CDR2 is FQNEAQ (reference sequence). The CDR3 is made up of 14 amino acids. Trimming pared 5 bases from V and 0 bases from J, leaving 11 bases between. The CDR3, as DNA: TGTGCCAGCAGCGAACATGGGAGCTCCTACGAGCAGTACTTC. Amino acid sequence: CASSEHGSSYEQYF.